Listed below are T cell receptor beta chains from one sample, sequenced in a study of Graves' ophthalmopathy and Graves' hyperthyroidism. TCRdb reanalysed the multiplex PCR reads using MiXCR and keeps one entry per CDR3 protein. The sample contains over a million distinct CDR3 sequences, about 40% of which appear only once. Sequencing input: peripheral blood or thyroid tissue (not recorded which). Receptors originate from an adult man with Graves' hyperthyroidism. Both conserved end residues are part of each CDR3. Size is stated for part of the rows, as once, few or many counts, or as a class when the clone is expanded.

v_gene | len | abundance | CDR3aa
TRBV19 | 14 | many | CASSTHRGSGELFF
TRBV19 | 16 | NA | CASSIGWGKSNQPQHF
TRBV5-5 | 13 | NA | CASSPRTGVGYTF
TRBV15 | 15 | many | CATSRARETRETQYF
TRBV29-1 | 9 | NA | CSVNSGTFF
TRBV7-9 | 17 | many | CASISSRGLATNEKLFF
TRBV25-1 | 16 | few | CASSGEGGYSNQPQHF
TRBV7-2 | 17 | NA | CASSTGPQGGTGNTIYF
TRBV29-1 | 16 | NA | CSVYILRDRATEKLFF
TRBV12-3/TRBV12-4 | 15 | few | CASSFTQGYNEKLFF
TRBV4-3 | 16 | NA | CASSQGDRGANQPQHF
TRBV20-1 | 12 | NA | CSARLAGGTQYF
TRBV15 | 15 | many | CATSRELGEGQPQHF
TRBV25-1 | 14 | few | CASSLGRVGSGYTF
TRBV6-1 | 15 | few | CASITPGQGSYEQYF
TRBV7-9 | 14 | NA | CASSLWVGNSPLHF
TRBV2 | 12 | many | CASSGGGETQYF
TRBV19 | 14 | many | CASTPTGREETQYF
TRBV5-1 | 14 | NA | CASSLDAGNTEAFF
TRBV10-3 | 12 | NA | CAISRGRETQYF
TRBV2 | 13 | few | CASTSDGNQPQHF
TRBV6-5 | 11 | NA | CASSYRGKAFF
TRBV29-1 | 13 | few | CSVYKRLNTEAFF
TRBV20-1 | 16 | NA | CSASTADRGYNSPLHF
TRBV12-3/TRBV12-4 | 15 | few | CASSLYRDSQETQYF
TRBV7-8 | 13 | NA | CASSIGPNNVLTF
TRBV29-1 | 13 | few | CSVQSVETGELFF
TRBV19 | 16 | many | CATAQDRGRGTGELFF
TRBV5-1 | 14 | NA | CASSLRRPEEKLFF
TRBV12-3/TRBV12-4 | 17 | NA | CASSLSISTKGFYEQYF
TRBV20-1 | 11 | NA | CSARENRGYTF
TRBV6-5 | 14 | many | CASSYGQGAQPQHF
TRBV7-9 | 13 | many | CASSLGPNYEQYF